The TCR beta chain described here comes from a study of blood T cell repertoires in COVID-19. About the study: The analysed material was cDNA or gDNA that came from T cells, B-cell-depleted T cells, or PBMCs.

V shed 1 base, J shed 4 bases, and the junction held 4 bases outside the gene matches. The CDR3 sequence is 15 residues long. Per the germline V gene, CDR1 is SGHAT and CDR2 is FQNNGV. In the study's own analysis: Quantification of nucleated cells was approximated via reference gene primer amplification. TCRdb keeps only in-frame clones here, not all; method: immunoSEQ multiplex PCR. V, J and clone size are taken as reported in that table, and D and trimming were inferred from the DNA itself. The sample holds some 50,000 clones, roughly nine tenths seen once. The sample consisted of peripheral blood. The V call is TRBV11-2, the J call TRBJ1-1; TRBD1 matches at 9 bases. The receptor's source is a woman in her seventies with active COVID-19. CDR3 residues: CASSLATGGPTEAFF. The CDR3 DNA is TGTGCCAGCAGCTTAGCTACAGGGGGCCCCACTGAAGCTTTCTTT.